What follows is one T cell receptor (beta chain) and its context. The antigen remains undetermined. This record comes from a study of fetal regulatory T cell absence and autoimmunity. Study findings and constraints: Oligoclonal TCR enrichment in pancreas over cord blood reached over 90-fold for some clones. Broadly similar TRB gene family usage was seen in pancreas and cord blood.

CDR1 and CDR2 (germline): SEHNR, FQNEAQ (reference sequence). V was pared by 2 bases and J by 3 bases, with 6 bases of the junction left unmatched. The CDR3 consists of 16 residues. Produced via immunoSEQ multiplex PCR; TCRdb's table is partial and in-frame only. The table lists 95,000 or so clones, 72% of them singletons, with 2% in the top ten. The origin of this receptor is a male donor with IPEX syndrome. The chain carries TRBV7-9 and TRBJ2-7; TRBD1 aligns across 11 bases. The sequenced sample was pancreas tissue. The CDR3 spells CASSLPRTGGIYEQYF. CDR3 coding DNA: TGTGCCAGCAGCTTACCAAGGACAGGGGGCATCTACGAGCAGTACTTC.